This T cell receptor (beta chain) emerged from a study of read filtering for tumor transcriptome and immune sequencing. Study information: After DNase treatment, RNA was made into whole-transcriptome libraries. Per sample, TCR-region reads ranged about 3.5 to 11 million by IR-seq, roughly 80 to 1273 by RNA-seq.

General study results and limits: Without single-read clonotypes, shared clonotype proportions correlated more between IR-seq and RNA-seq.

This clonotype has at least ten counts. Its matching antigen is unknown. V lost 6 bases, J lost 2 bases, and 10 bases stayed unmatched. The CDR3 spans 17 residues. Germline V lookup: CDR1 MNHEY, CDR2 SVGEGT. The library was built from roughly 400 ng RNA with molecular barcoded adaptors for alpha/delta and beta/gamma chains. TCRdb processed the reads anew with MiXCR; each CDR3 protein has one entry. The data contain roughly 130,000 distinct CDR3 sequences, 10% to 15% of them singletons. Sequenced material: a population of CD138-negative cells sorted from bone marrow. The chain recombines TRBV6-2 or TRBV6-3 with TRBJ2-1; 10 positions match TRBD2. This receptor was obtained from a donor aged 40 or over with multiple myeloma. The CDR3 loop is CASSSFPSGRAYNEQFF. In nucleotides, the CDR3 is TGTGCCAGCAGCAGCTTTCCGAGCGGGAGGGCCTACAATGAGCAGTTCTTC.